The 18 T cell receptor beta chains below were found in one sample sequenced in a study of shared clonotypes between healthy human individuals. The method was immunoSEQ multiplex PCR; TCRdb's version includes in-frame clones alone and lacks a portion of them. Altogether some 2,000,000 clones are present, about 95% being singletons, with the ten largest covering approximately 0.13%. Sequencing was performed on naive CD4+ T cells sorted from blood. Described subset: CD45RA+ positively selected. The receptor set was obtained from a man between 18 and 29 years old in good health.

The chain combines TRBV4-1 with TRBJ2-6; a possible D gene is TRBD1 (5 bases). The CDR3 consists of 19 residues. CDR1 and CDR2 (germline): MGHRA, YSYEKL. The V and J ends lost 0 bases and 0 bases respectively, with 15 bases between them. The CDR3 reads CASSQDRSRVLSGANVLTF. The CDR3, as DNA: TGCGCCAGCAGCCAAGATCGGTCCAGGGTACTCTCTGGGGCCAACGTCCTGACTTTC.

Comment on this clone: Other DNA sequences of this sample code for an identical CDR3. The V gene is TRBV7-3, the J gene TRBJ2-7; D is undetermined. Deletions cut 3 bases from V and 3 bases from J, with 9 bases between. Germline V lookup: CDR1 SGHTA, CDR2 FQGTGA. The length of the CDR3 is 13 residues. The CDR3 nucleotides read TGTGCCAGCAGCTTGGGTGTGGGCTACGAGCAGTACTTC. Protein product: CASSLGVGYEQYF.

The V gene is TRBV30, the J gene TRBJ2-7; 8 positions match TRBD1. With 7 bases clipped from V and 6 bases from J, the junction kept 5 bases outside the gene matches. The CDR3 totals 11 residues. CDR1 is GTSNPN, CDR2 SVGIG, per germline (reference sequence). CDR3 protein: CASDRVGEQYF. CDR3 bases: TGTGCCTCGGACAGGGTAGGCGAGCAGTACTTC.

This chain links TRBV5-1 with TRBJ2-7, with D perhaps TRBD1 (6 bases). Germline CDR1 reads SGHRS; CDR2 reads YFSETQ. This CDR3 contains 15 residues. Trimming pared 3 bases from V and 3 bases from J, leaving 16 bases between. CDR3 sequence: CASSSEAGANYEQYF. In nucleotides, the CDR3 is TGCGCCAGCAGCTCGGAGGCAGGGGCCAACTACGAGCAGTACTTC.

To note about this clone: The sample carries other DNA sequences with the same CDR3. This chain links TRBV6-5 with TRBJ2-1; 9 bases align to TRBD1. V dropped 2 bases and J dropped 4; count of bases not matched to a gene: 3. Looked up from germline, CDR1 is MNHEY and CDR2 is SVGAGI. This CDR3 spans 15 amino acids. The CDR3 here is CASSYSGTGYNEQFF. The CDR3 nucleotides are TGTGCCAGCAGTTACAGCGGGACAGGGTACAATGAGCAGTTCTTC.

The chain employs TRBV28 and TRBJ1-2; D is ambiguous. CDR1 and CDR2 from the germline V gene are MDHEN and SYDVKM. Trimming shortened V by 5 bases and J by 1 base, and 8 bases separated the two germline ends. This CDR3 spans 13 amino acids. CDR3 region: CASSQDGNYGYTF. The CDR3 nucleotides are TGTGCCAGCAGTCAAGACGGTAACTATGGCTACACCTTC.

The J gene is TRBJ1-1, the V gene TRBV7-2; D is undetermined. This CDR3 contains 15 residues. V was clipped by 5 bases and J by 4 bases, with 17 bases between them. Per germline, CDR1 SGHTA and CDR2 FQGNSA. The CDR3 protein is CASSLSIGVGTEAFF. The DNA for the CDR3 is TGTGCCAGCAGCCTCTCGATCGGGGTTGGCACTGAAGCTTTCTTT.

V and J are TRBV10-3 and TRBJ1-1; D is ambiguous. This CDR3 has 14 residues. Looked up from germline, CDR1 is ENHRY and CDR2 is SYGVKD. V lost 10 bases to trimming and J lost 1 base, with 16 bases between them. The DNA of the CDR3 is TGTGCCACCACTCGGACTGGCGAGAACACTGAAGCTTTCTTT. Protein: CATTRTGENTEAFF.

The rearrangement links TRBV5-1 to TRBJ1-6; D might be TRBD1 (5 bases). V shed 4 bases and J shed 8 bases, with 19 bases lying between them. Germline V gene data show CDR1 as SGHRS and CDR2 as YFSETQ. The CDR3 sequence is 16 residues long. The CDR3 nucleotides read TGCGCCAGCAGCGCCTTGGGGGACGATCCCCATTCACCCCTCCACTTT. Protein product: CASSALGDDPHSPLHF.

To note about this clone: Other DNA sequences in this specimen translate into the identical CDR3. The rearrangement joins TRBV2 to TRBJ1-4; possible D gene TRBD1, 5 bases. CDR1 and CDR2 (germline): SNHLY, FYNNEI. This CDR3 has 14 amino acids. V was cut by 1 base and J by 4 bases, with 7 bases left in between. The CDR3 region is CASSEGQINEKLFF. The CDR3 nucleotides read TGTGCCAGCAGTGAAGGACAGATTAATGAAAAACTGTTTTTT.

The sample holds one count of this clone. The V and J genes are TRBV7-3 and TRBJ2-1; D assignment may be TRBD1 or TRBD2 (6 bases each). Germline lookup yields CDR1 SGHTA and CDR2 FQGTGA. There are 15 residues in the CDR3. Between the trimmed V and J ends, which lost 5 bases and 3 bases, there was a span of 14 bases. For the CDR3, the DNA is TGTGCCAGCAGCGCCGGGGGCGGGGACTACAATGAGCAGTTCTTC. It encodes CASSAGGGDYNEQFF.

Comment on this clone: This specimen includes other DNA sequences encoding the same CDR3. V is TRBV6-1 and J is TRBJ1-1; D ambiguous. The CDR3 loop spans 13 amino acids. Per germline, CDR1 MNHNS and CDR2 SASEGT. V was clipped by 4 bases and J by 0 bases, with 6 bases between them. The chain's CDR3 is CASSGQVNTEAFF. The CDR3 bases are TGTGCCAGCAGTGGACAAGTGAACACTGAAGCTTTCTTT.

This clone has a handful of counts. The gene calls are TRBV5-6 and TRBJ1-4; D is unresolved. There are 16 residues in the CDR3. The V gene's germline CDR1 is SGHDT and CDR2 YYEEEE. V lost 4 bases and J 8 bases, leaving 21 bases between the germline ends. The CDR3, as DNA: TGTGCCAGCAGCCGCCTCAGTGGGCCGGTTGGAGAAAAACTGTTTTTT. Amino acid sequence: CASSRLSGPVGEKLFF.

The rearrangement joins TRBV2 to TRBJ2-6; 10 positions agree with TRBD1. V shed 6 bases, J shed 1 base, and the junction held 15 bases outside the gene matches. Germline CDR1 and CDR2: SNHLY and FYNNEI. The CDR3 is 20 amino acids. The CDR3 protein is CASRQREPGQGRSGANVLTF. CDR3 coding DNA: TGTGCCAGCAGACAACGGGAACCGGGACAGGGGAGGTCTGGGGCCAACGTCCTGACTTTC.

The chain employs TRBV21-1 and TRBJ1-1; the table's D call, TRBD1, has no DNA check behind it. TRBV21-1 is an annotated pseudogene. The CDR3 totals 19 residues. The chain's CDR3 is CASRFFSRRHRQGNTEAFF. CDR3 nucleotide sequence: TGTGCCAGCCGTTTCTTTTCTCGGAGGCATAGACAGGGGAACACTGAAGCTTTCTTT.

The chain couples TRBV7-9 to TRBJ1-1, with 9 positions matching TRBD1. The CDR3 is 15 residues long. From germline, CDR1 is SEHNR and CDR2 FQNEAQ (reference sequence). Trimming took 3 bases from V and 0 from J; bases not matched to a gene: 2. The CDR3 here is CASSFGTGMNTEAFF. The CDR3 DNA follows: TGTGCCAGCAGCTTTGGGACAGGGATGAACACTGAAGCTTTCTTT.

This clone was seen just once. V gene TRBV4-1 combines with J gene TRBJ2-3; 10 nucleotides match TRBD2. J gave up 1 base and V 0 bases, and 16 bases lay outside the gene matches. Germline values: CDR1 MGHRA, CDR2 YSYEKL. The CDR3 covers 21 residues. The CDR3: CASSQDSPELAGVRGTDTQYF. The CDR3 DNA sequence: TGCGCCAGCAGCCAAGATAGCCCAGAGCTAGCGGGAGTTAGAGGCACAGATACGCAGTATTTT.

The rearrangement joins TRBV7-9 to TRBJ2-2; D is unresolved. The V gene's germline CDR1 is SEHNR and CDR2 FQNEAQ (reference sequence). Trimming took off 1 base at V and 6 bases at J, with 6 bases between the two ends. This CDR3 spans 13 amino acids. The CDR3 DNA reads TGTGCCAGCAGCTTAGTCCGGGCCGGGGAGCTGTTTTTT. It codes for CASSLVRAGELFF.